The entry below describes one T cell receptor (beta chain). The antigen is not known. CDR1 is MDHEN and CDR2 is SYDVKM in the germline V gene. The CDR3 runs to 13 residues. The V gene lost 3 bases and the J gene lost 5 bases, with 11 bases spanning the gap. Donors were Caucasian adults residing in Nashville, Tennessee, USA. The source of the sample is a study of shared clonotypes between healthy human individuals. Study findings and constraints: Against clonotypes common to all four donors, non-shared ones had lower generation probabilities. At large depth, rarefaction still showed sorted-subset sequencing to be incomplete.

The assay was immunoSEQ multiplex PCR, and TCRdb's table has in-frame clones only and misses some. This repertoire shows 2 million to 2.5 million clones, 93% found once; its top ten account for about 0.37%. The rearrangement uses TRBV28 and TRBJ2-7, with unresolved D. The clonotype comes from a young man in good health. Some clones in this sample may be carry-over from other donors' samples. Sequenced: naive CD4+ T cells from PBMCs. The subset was: CD45RA+ positively selected. CDR3 in amino acids: CASSFFSRDEQYF. In DNA form, the CDR3 reads TGTGCCAGCAGTTTCTTCAGTAGGGACGAGCAGTACTTC.